This passage covers 14 T cell receptor beta chains from one sample sequenced in a study of graft-versus-host responses after intestinal transplantation. These receptors' targets are unknown. Profiling relied on immunoSEQ multiplex PCR, and the TCRdb table lists in-frame clones only, not all of them. The table shows 150,000 or so clones, with about nine tenths occurring only once. Sample: unstimulated CD4+ T cells sorted from spleen or lymph node cells, taken before intestinal transplant. Every receptor here comes from a human donor who received an intestinal transplant.

This sequence joins TRBV4-2 and TRBJ1-4, with D perhaps TRBD1 (6 bases). This CDR3 has 16 amino acids. V was shortened by 0 bases and J by 4 bases, with 12 bases between the two germline ends. Germline lookup yields CDR1 LGHNA and CDR2 YNFKEQ. The CDR3 coding sequence is TGTGCCAGCAGCCAAGATCGAAACAGGGTTAATGAAAAACTGTTTTTT. It encodes CASSQDRNRVNEKLFF.

The rearrangement uses TRBV6-5 and TRBJ2-5, with 7 nucleotides matching TRBD1. The CDR3 extends over 14 amino acids. The J segment lost 5 bases and the V segment lost 0 bases, leaving 3 bases of the junction unmatched. Germline V gives CDR1 MNHEY, CDR2 SVGAGI. For the CDR3, the DNA is TGTGCCAGCAGTTACTCGTGGGGACAGGAGACCCAGTACTTC. Translated, it gives CASSYSWGQETQYF.

The chain has TRBV11-3 and TRBJ2-1, with TRBD2 matching over 10 bases. The junction had 11 bases not matched to a gene; V was cut back by 5 bases and J by 7 bases. Germline assignment: CDR1 SGHNT and CDR2 YENEEA. The CDR3 has 16 amino acids. The CDR3 loop reads CASSPGEASGRNEQFF. CDR3 nucleotide sequence: TGTGCCAGCAGCCCCGGGGAGGCTAGCGGGAGAAATGAGCAGTTCTTC.

The chain is built from TRBV11-1 and TRBJ1-5, with 7 bases lining up with TRBD1. The V segment lost 1 base and the J segment 7 bases; nucleotides outside the gene matches: 4. Germline CDR1 and CDR2: SGHAT and FQDESV (reference sequence). The CDR3 has 14 amino acids. The CDR3 DNA reads TGTGCCAGCAGCTTAGATAACAGGGGACAGCCCCAGCATTTT. Translating it yields CASSLDNRGQPQHF.

The chain carries TRBV6-5 and TRBJ1-1; a possible D gene is TRBD1 (5 bases). Germline V CDR1 and CDR2: MNHEY, SVGAGI. V dropped 2 bases and J dropped 3 bases, with 7 bases sitting between them. CDR3 length: 13 residues. CDR3 residues: CASSYVRDTEAFF. The CDR3 bases are TGTGCCAGCAGTTACGTCAGGGACACTGAAGCTTTCTTT.

The rearrangement joins TRBV19 to TRBJ1-6; D is unresolved. The V gene lost 3 bases and the J gene lost 6 bases, with 12 bases spanning the gap. CDR1 and CDR2 (germline): LNHDA, SQIVND (reference sequence). The CDR3 spans 15 residues. In nucleotides, the CDR3 is TGTGCCAGTAGTATTGGCCCCCACCTTAATTCACCCCTCCACTTT. Its translation: CASSIGPHLNSPLHF.

The J gene is TRBJ1-1, the V gene TRBV5-4; maybe TRBD1 (5 bases). Germline V lookup: CDR1 SGHNT, CDR2 YYREEE (reference sequence). V lost 0 bases and J 2 bases, leaving 11 bases between the germline ends. The CDR3 is 15 amino acids. The CDR3 sequence: CASSLGQGVNTEAFF. In DNA, the CDR3 is TGTGCCAGCAGCTTGGGGCAGGGTGTCAACACTGAAGCTTTCTTT. Full variable domain (remainder filled in from reference TRBV5-4 and TRBJ1-1): ETGVTQSPTHLIKTRGQQVTLRCSSQSGHNTVSWYQQALGQGPQFIFQYYREEENGRGNFPPRFSGLQFPNYSSELNVNALELDDSALYLCASSLGQGVNTEAFFGQGTRLTVV.

The genes are TRBV6-5 and TRBJ1-5, with TRBD1 as a possible D gene (6 bases). Germline assignment: CDR1 MNHEY and CDR2 SVGAGI. Trimming pared 6 bases from V and 0 bases from J, leaving 12 bases between. The CDR3 is 15 amino acids. The CDR3 bases are TGTGCCAGCAGCTTACAGGGATATAGCAATCAGCCCCAGCATTTT. Translation gives CASSLQGYSNQPQHF.

The rearrangement uses TRBV21-1 and TRBJ2-7; TRBD2 reflects the table's D call only, with no check against the DNA. TRBV21-1 is tagged as a pseudogene. The CDR3 is 14 residues long. The CDR3 nucleotides are TGTGCCAGCAGCAAACGCCTTGGGGAGGGCGAGCAGTACTTC. It translates to CASSKRLGEGEQYF.

The chain has TRBV9 and TRBJ2-2, with D maybe TRBD2 (5 bases). CDR1 SGDLS and CDR2 YYNGEE come from the germline V gene. Trimming pared 3 bases from V and 3 bases from J, leaving 9 bases between. This CDR3 comprises 14 residues. Written as DNA, the CDR3 is TGTGCCAGCAGCGCTAGCCCTGACACCGGGGAGCTGTTTTTT. It translates to CASSASPDTGELFF.

This clone was recorded only once. At one end the junction does not follow the germline gene, possibly because of a read error. This sequence joins TRBV7-9 and TRBJ2-3; TRBD1 matches 10 bases. The germline CDR1 and CDR2 sequences are SEHNR and FQNEAQ (reference sequence). This CDR3 has 15 amino acids. This chain's CDR3 is CASSLAGTGADSQYF. The CDR3 bases are TGTGCCAGCAGCTTAGCCGGGACAGGGGCAGATTCGCAGTATTTT.

This chain joins TRBV28 and TRBJ2-1; 7 bases map to TRBD1. Germline lookup yields CDR1 MDHEN and CDR2 SYDVKM. The CDR3 extends over 17 amino acids. The junction had 14 bases not matched to a gene; V was cut back by 2 bases and J by 7 bases. As DNA, the CDR3 is TGTGCCAGCAGTTTACCATGGGGGACAGCGAAGATGAATGAGCAGTTCTTC. Amino acids: CASSLPWGTAKMNEQFF.

In this sample, this clone turned up once. J is TRBJ1-5 and V is TRBV5-1, with a possible D match to TRBD1 (6 bases). The CDR3 sequence is 15 residues long. Looked up from germline, CDR1 is SGHRS and CDR2 is YFSETQ. Trimming cost V 4 bases and J 5 bases, with 16 bases left between them. The CDR3 region is CASSPTGGADQPQHF. The CDR3 bases are TGCGCCAGCAGCCCTACCGGGGGGGCCGATCAGCCCCAGCATTTT.

On this clone: The conserved closing phenylalanine or tryptophan is absent in this CDR3, likely reflecting a read error. No DNA is shown, since the ends of the CDR3 on it are uncertain; the CDR3 is the one TCRdb lists. The rearrangement joins TRBV2 to TRBJ1-1. CDR1 SNHLY and CDR2 FYNNEI come from the germline V gene. The CDR3 spans 13 amino acids, including both terminal residues. This CDR3 reads CASSLAGNPKVEL.